This T cell receptor (beta chain) was found in a study of cytomegalovirus exposure and HLA in healthy donors. For this clone: The antigen remains unidentified. Other nucleotide sequences in the sample specify the same CDR3.

The length of the CDR3 is 14 residues. Looked up from germline, CDR1 is MNHEY and CDR2 is SVGAGI. Trimming cost V 0 bases and J 4 bases, with 7 bases left between them. Study conclusions and caveats: The likely explanation for a cluster of highly shared sequence variants was sequencing artifact.

13 Jbeta primers and 60 Vbeta primers were used for the PCR. Data came from immunoSEQ multiplex PCR; TCRdb stores just in-frame clones and leaves some out. The sample yields approximately 70,000 clones, 80% to 90% seen once. This clonotype was obtained from a woman in her 30s in good health and CMV-seronegative. Input material: PBMCs. The genes are TRBV6-5 and TRBJ1-5; D call uncertain. In DNA form, the CDR3 reads TGTGCCAGCAGTTACTCCGGCGGGAATCAGCCCCAGCATTTT. It codes for CASSYSGGNQPQHF.